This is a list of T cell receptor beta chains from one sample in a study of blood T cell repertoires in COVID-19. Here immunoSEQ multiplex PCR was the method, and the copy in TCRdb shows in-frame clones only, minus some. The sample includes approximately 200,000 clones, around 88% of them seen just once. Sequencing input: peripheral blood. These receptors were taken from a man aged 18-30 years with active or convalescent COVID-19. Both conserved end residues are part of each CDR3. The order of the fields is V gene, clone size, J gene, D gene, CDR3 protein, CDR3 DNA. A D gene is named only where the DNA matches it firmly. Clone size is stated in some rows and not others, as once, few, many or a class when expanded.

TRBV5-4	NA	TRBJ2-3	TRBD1	CASSPATGGVTDTQYF	TGTGCCAGCAGCCCGGCGACAGGGGGCGTCACAGATACGCAGTATTTT
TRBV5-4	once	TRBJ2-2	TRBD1	CASSPGTGSTGELFF	TGTGCCAGCAGCCCCGGGACAGGGTCCACCGGGGAGCTGTTTTTT
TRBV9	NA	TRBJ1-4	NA	CASSPTHRGEKLFF	TGTGCCAGCAGCCCTACTCATAGGGGGGAAAAACTGTTTTTT
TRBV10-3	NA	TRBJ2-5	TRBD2	CAISATSGRGEETQYF	TGTGCCATCAGTGCGACTAGCGGGCGAGGGGAAGAGACCCAGTACTTC
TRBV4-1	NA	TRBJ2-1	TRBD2	CASSRSGNLYNEQFF	TGCGCCAGCAGTCGTAGCGGGAACCTCTACAATGAGCAGTTCTTC
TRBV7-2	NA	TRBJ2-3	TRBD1	CASRGGAADTQYF	TGTGCCAGCCGAGGGGGCGCGGCAGATACGCAGTATTTT
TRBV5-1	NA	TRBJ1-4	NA	CASSLRGFPNEKLFF	TGCGCCAGCAGCTTGAGGGGTTTCCCAAATGAAAAACTGTTTTTT
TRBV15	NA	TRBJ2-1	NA	CATSSLGNEQFF	TGTGCCACCAGCAGTCTCGGTAATGAGCAGTTCTTC
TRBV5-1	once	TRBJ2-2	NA	CASSLTALAAGELFF	TGCGCCAGCAGCTTGACCGCGCTAGCTGCCGGGGAGCTGTTTTTT
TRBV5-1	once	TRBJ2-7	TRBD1	CASSPMEPGQGIREQYF	TGCGCCAGCAGCCCCATGGAACCGGGACAGGGGATCAGGGAGCAGTACTTC
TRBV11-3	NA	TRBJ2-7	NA	CASSLGKRAHEQYF	TGTGCCAGCAGCTTAGGGAAGAGGGCCCACGAGCAGTACTTC
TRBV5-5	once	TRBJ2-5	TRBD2	CASSWEGSQETQYF	TGTGCCAGCAGCTGGGAGGGATCCCAAGAGACCCAGTACTTC
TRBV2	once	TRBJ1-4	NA	CASSEVRREKLFF	TGTGCCAGCAGTGAAGTCCGGAGAGAAAAACTGTTTTTT
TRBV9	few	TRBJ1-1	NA	CASSAGGSAGRVEAFF	TGTGCCAGCAGCGCGGGAGGGTCGGCAGGGCGTGTTGAAGCTTTCTTT
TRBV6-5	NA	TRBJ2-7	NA	CASSLSGREQYF	TGTGCCAGCAGTTTAAGCGGTCGCGAGCAGTACTTC